The clone carrying this T cell receptor (beta chain) was seen ten or more times. Its antigen is as yet unknown. The data were obtained in a study of early T cells in non-severe SARS-CoV-2 infection. As for the study in general: Sequenced material consisted of bulk RNA (from unsorted whole blood), and chains were unpaired. Points from the study as a whole: There was a bias toward anti-spike CD8 responses in VDJdb matching, which missed private and CD4 specificities.

This CDR3 has 14 amino acids. CDR1 is LGHDT, CDR2 YNNKEL, per germline (reference sequence). V lost 3 bases, J lost 4 bases, and 12 bases lay in between. Unique molecular identifiers were added to individual cDNA molecules. TCRdb reprocessed the 5' RACE reads with MiXCR, giving one entry per CDR3 protein. The top ten clones hold 5.5% to 7% of a sample with tens of thousands of distinct CDR3 sequences, over 4.5% of them seen once. The material was whole blood, obtained at baseline. The chain links TRBV3-1 to TRBJ1-1; a possible D gene is TRBD1 (5 bases). The sequence was collected from an adult who was a healthcare worker with PCR-confirmed SARS-CoV-2 infection or an uninfected control (not recorded which). CDR3 coding DNA: TGTGCCAGCAGCCAGGGAATAGGGGTCACTGAAGCTTTCTTT. It is translated as CASSQGIGVTEAFF.